This T cell receptor beta chain was documented in a study of early T cells in non-severe SARS-CoV-2 infection. V lost 4 bases, J lost 1 base, and 15 bases lay in between. The CDR3 sequence is 16 residues long. Germline V CDR1 and CDR2: SGHAT, FQNNGV. One entry per CDR3 protein, called by TCRdb with MiXCR from the 5' RACE reads. The sample contains about 52,000 distinct CDR3 sequences, 8.2% of which appear only once. Specimen: whole blood. V and J are TRBV11-2 and TRBJ2-3, with D perhaps assigned TRBD1 or TRBD2 (5 bases each). The receptor's source is an adult who was a healthcare worker with PCR-confirmed SARS-CoV-2 infection or an uninfected control (not recorded which). The DNA for the CDR3 is TGTGCCAGCAGCTCCCAAGCCGGGACGGGCACAGATACGCAGTATTTT. This gives the protein CASSSQAGTGTDTQYF.